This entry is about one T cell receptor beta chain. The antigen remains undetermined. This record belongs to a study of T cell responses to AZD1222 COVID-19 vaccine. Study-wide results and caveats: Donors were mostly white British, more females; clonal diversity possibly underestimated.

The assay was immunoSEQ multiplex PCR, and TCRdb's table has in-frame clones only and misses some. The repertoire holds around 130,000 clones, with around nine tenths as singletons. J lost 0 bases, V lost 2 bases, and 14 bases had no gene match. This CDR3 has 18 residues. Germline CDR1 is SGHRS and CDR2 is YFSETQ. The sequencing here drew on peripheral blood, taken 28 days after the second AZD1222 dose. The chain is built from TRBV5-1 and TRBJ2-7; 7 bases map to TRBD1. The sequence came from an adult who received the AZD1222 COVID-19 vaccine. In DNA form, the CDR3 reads TGCGCCAGCAGCTTTGGTGGGGACCGACGGACAGGCTCCTACGAGCAGTACTTC. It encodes CASSFGGDRRTGSYEQYF.